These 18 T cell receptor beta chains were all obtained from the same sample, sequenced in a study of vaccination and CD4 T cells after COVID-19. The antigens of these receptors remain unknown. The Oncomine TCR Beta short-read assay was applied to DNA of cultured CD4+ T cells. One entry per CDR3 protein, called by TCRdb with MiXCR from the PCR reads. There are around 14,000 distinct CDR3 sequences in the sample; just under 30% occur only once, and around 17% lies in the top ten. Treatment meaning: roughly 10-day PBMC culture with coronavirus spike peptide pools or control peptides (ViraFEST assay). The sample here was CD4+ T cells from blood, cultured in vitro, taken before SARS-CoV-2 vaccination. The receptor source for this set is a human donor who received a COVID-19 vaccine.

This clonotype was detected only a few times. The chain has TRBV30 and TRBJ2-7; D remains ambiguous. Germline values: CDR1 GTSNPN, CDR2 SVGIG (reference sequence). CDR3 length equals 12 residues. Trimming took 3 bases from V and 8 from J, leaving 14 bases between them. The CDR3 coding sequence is TGTGCCTGGAGACGAGACTCCCACAAGCAGTACTTC. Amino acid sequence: CAWRRDSHKQYF. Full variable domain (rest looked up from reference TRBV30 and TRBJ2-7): SQTIHQWPATLVQPVGSPLSLECTVEGTSNPNLYWYRQAAGRGLQLLFYSVGIGQISSEVPQNLSASRPQDRQFILSSKKLLLSDSGFYLCAWRRDSHKQYFGPGTRLTVT.

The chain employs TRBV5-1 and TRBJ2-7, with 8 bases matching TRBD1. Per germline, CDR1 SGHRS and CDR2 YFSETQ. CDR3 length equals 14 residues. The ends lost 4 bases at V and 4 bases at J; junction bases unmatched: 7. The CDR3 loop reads CASSRDRGIYEQYF. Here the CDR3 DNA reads TGCGCCAGCAGCCGTGACAGGGGAATATACGAGCAGTACTTC. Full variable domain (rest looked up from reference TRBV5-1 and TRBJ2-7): KAGVTQTPRYLIKTRGQQVTLSCSPISGHRSVSWYQQTPGQGLQFLFEYFSETQRNKGNFPGRFSGRQFSNSRSEMNVSTLELGDSALYLCASSRDRGIYEQYFGPGTRLTVT.

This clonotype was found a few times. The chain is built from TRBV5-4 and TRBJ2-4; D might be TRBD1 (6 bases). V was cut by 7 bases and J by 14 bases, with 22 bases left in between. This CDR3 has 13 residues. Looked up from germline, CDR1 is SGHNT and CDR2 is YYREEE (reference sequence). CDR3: CASRDIWSHREYF. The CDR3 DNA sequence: TGTGCCAGCCGCGATATCTGGAGCCACAGGGAGTACTTC.

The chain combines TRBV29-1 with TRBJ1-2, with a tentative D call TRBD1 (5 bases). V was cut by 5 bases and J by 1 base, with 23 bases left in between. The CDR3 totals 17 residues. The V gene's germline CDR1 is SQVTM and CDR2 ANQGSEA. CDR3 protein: CSVTPPWGGFLNYGYTF. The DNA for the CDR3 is TGCAGCGTTACCCCCCCGTGGGGGGGTTTCCTTAACTATGGCTACACCTTC. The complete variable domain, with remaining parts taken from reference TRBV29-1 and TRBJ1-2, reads SAVISQKPSRDICQRGTSLTIQCQVDSQVTMMFWYRQQPGQSLTLIATANQGSEATYESGFVIDKFPISRPNLTFSTLTVSNMSPEDSSIYLCSVTPPWGGFLNYGYTFGSGTRLTVV.

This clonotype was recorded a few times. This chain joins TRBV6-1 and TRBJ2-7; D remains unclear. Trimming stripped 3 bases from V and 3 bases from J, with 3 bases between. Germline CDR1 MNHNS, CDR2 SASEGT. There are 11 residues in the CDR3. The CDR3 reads CASSDLYEQYF. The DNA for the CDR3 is TGTGCCAGCAGTGACCTCTACGAGCAGTACTTC.

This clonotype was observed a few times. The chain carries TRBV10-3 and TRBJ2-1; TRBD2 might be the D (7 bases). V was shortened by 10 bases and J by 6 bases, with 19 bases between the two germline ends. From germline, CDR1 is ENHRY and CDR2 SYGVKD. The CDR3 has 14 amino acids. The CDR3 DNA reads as TGTGCCACCACCGGCGGGGGCCTGGGCAATGAGCAGTTCTTC. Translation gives CATTGGGLGNEQFF.

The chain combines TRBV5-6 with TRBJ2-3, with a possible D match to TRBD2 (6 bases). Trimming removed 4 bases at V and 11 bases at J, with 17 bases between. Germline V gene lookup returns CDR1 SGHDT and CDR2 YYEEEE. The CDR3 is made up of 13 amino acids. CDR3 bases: TGTGCCAGCAGCGGGGACTTGTTGGTCGGGCAGTATTTT. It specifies CASSGDLLVGQYF.

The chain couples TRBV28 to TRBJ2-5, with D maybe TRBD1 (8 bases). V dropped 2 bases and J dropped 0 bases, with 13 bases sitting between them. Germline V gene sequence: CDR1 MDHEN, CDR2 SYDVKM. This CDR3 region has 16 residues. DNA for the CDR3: TGTGCCAGCAGTTTAGACAGGGGAGGGTACCAAGAGACCCAGTACTTC. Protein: CASSLDRGGYQETQYF.

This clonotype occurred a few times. The CDR3 DNA reads as TGTGCCAGCAGTGACCGGCCCATGGCTGAAGCTTTCTTT. This sequence encodes CASSDRPMAEAFF. The chain has TRBV2 and TRBJ1-1; the D is unclear. Trimming cost V 3 bases and J 6 bases, with 11 bases left between them. Germline V CDR1 and CDR2: SNHLY, FYNNEI. The CDR3 is 13 residues long.

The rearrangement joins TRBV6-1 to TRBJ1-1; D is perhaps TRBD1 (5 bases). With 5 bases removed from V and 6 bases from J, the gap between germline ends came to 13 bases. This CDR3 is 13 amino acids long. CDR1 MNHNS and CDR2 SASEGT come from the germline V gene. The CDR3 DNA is TGTGCCAGCAGTCCCAGGGAGATCGCTGAAGCTTTCTTT. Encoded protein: CASSPREIAEAFF.

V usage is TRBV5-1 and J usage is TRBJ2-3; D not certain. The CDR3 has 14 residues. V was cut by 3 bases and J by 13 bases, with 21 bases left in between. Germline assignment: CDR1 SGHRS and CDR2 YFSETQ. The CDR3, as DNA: TGCGCCAGCAGCTCCAACCCGGCCGGTGGTACCAAGTATTTT. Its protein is CASSSNPAGGTKYF. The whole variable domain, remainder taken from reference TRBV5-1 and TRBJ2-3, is KAGVTQTPRYLIKTRGQQVTLSCSPISGHRSVSWYQQTPGQGLQFLFEYFSETQRNKGNFPGRFSGRQFSNSRSEMNVSTLELGDSALYLCASSSNPAGGTKYFGPGTRLTVL.

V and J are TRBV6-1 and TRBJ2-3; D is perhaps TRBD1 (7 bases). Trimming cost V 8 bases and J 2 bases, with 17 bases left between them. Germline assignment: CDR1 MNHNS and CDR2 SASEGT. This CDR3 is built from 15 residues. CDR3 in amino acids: CASGRQGGHTDTQYF. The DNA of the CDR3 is TGTGCCAGCGGACGACAGGGAGGACACACAGATACGCAGTATTTT.

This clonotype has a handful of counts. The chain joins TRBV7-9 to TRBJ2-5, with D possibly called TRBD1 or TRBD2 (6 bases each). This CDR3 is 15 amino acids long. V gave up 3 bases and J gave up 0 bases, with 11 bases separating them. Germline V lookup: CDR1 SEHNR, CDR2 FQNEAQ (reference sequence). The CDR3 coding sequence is TGTGCCAGCAGCTTTGGAGGGGGGAACCAAGAGACCCAGTACTTC. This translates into CASSFGGGNQETQYF.

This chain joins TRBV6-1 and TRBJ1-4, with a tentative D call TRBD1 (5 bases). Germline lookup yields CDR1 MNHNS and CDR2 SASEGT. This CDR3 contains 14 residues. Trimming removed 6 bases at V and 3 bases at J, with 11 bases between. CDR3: CASSMTDPNEKLFF. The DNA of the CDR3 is TGTGCCAGCAGCATGACAGACCCTAATGAAAAACTGTTTTTT.

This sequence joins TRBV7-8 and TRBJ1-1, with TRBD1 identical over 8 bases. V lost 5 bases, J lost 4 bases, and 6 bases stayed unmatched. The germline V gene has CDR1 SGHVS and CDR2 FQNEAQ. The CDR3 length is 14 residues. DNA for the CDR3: TGTGCCAGCAGCACACGCAGGGGGCCCACTGAAGCTTTCTTT. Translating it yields CASSTRRGPTEAFF.

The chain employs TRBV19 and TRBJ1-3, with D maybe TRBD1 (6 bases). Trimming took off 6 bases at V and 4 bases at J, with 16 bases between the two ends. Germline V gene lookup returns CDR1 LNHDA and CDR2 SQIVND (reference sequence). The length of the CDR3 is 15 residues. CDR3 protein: CASSPSGGLGNTIYF. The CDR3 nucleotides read TGTGCCAGTAGCCCTTCCGGGGGGCTGGGAAACACCATATATTTT.

The CDR3 nucleotides are TGTGCCAGCAGTTACCGATGGACAGGGAAGACGACTGAAGCTTTCTTT. It codes for CASSYRWTGKTTEAFF. The chain combines TRBV6-5 with TRBJ1-1, with 8 positions matching TRBD1. The V gene's germline CDR1 is MNHEY and CDR2 SVGAGI. Trimming took 2 bases from V and 5 from J; bases not matched to a gene: 10. The CDR3 has 16 amino acids.

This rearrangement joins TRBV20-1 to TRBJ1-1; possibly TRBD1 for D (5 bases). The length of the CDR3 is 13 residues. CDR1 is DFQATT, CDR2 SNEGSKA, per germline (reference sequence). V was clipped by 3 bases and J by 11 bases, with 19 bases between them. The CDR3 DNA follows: TGCAGTGCTAGCTTTAGTCGGGGCCCCGGCGCTTTCTTT. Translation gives CSASFSRGPGAFF.